This is a list of T cell receptor beta chains from one sample in a study of Ad26.COV2.S vaccination and SARS-CoV-2 variants. The assay was immunoSEQ multiplex PCR, and TCRdb's table has in-frame clones only and misses some. Counted here are 300,000 to 400,000 clones, 92% occurring once; the ten biggest clones make up 3% to 5%. This material consisted of peripheral blood, taken after recovery from COVID-19. Receptors were obtained from a human donor who had recovered from COVID-19. The CDR3 runs from the conserved cysteine through the conserved F or W. D genes are given only for firm matches. A clone size is listed for some rows: how often the clone was seen (once, few, many), or a class if it is expanded.

CDR3: CASSDNGGVGNEQFF
DNA: TGTGCCAGCAGCGACAATGGTGGGGTCGGCAATGAGCAGTTCTTC
J: TRBJ2-1
size: -
V: TRBV7-8
D: -

CDR3: CASRRGLAGETQYF
DNA: TGTGCCAGCAGGCGGGGACTAGCGGGAGAGACCCAGTACTTC
J: TRBJ2-5
size: -
V: TRBV27
D: TRBD2

CDR3: CASSPGLNTEAFF
DNA: TGTGCCAGCAGTCCCGGATTGAACACTGAAGCTTTCTTT
J: TRBJ1-1
size: -
V: TRBV12-3/TRBV12-4
D: -

CDR3: CASSPGGFNEQYF
DNA: TGCGCCAGCAGTCCCGGGGGCTTCAACGAGCAGTACTTC
J: TRBJ2-7
size: -
V: TRBV10-1
D: -

CDR3: CASSLVRMNYGYTF
DNA: TGTGCCAGCAGCTTAGTACGGATGAACTATGGCTACACCTTC
J: TRBJ1-2
size: -
V: TRBV7-2
D: -

CDR3: CAIGQENTGELFF
DNA: TGTGCCATCGGACAGGAGAACACCGGGGAGCTGTTTTTT
J: TRBJ2-2
size: -
V: TRBV19
D: TRBD1

CDR3: CASSQGVAYNEQFF
DNA: TGTGCCAGCAGCCAAGGGGTCGCCTACAATGAGCAGTTCTTC
J: TRBJ2-1
size: -
V: TRBV3-1/TRBV3-2
D: -

CDR3: CASSLGLKGSDTQYF
DNA: TGTGCCAGCAGCTTAGGCCTAAAAGGTAGCGATACGCAGTATTTT
J: TRBJ2-3
size: -
V: TRBV11-1
D: -

CDR3: CASSLLQGAGDTQYF
DNA: TGTGCCAGCAGCTTACTACAGGGGGCTGGAGATACGCAGTATTTT
J: TRBJ2-3
size: -
V: TRBV5-5
D: TRBD1

CDR3: CASGGPGSYEQYF
DNA: TGTGCCAGCGGGGGGCCTGGATCCTACGAGCAGTACTTC
J: TRBJ2-7
size: -
V: TRBV2
D: -

CDR3: CASSSFETQYF
DNA: TGTGCCAGCAGTTCATTCGAGACCCAGTACTTC
J: TRBJ2-5
size: -
V: TRBV12-3/TRBV12-4
D: -

CDR3: CASGQTYEQYF
DNA: TGTGCTAGTGGGCAGACCTACGAGCAGTACTTC
J: TRBJ2-7
size: -
V: TRBV12-5
D: -

CDR3: CASSSTGGGYTF
DNA: TGCGCCAGCAGCTCAACAGGTGGAGGCTACACCTTC
J: TRBJ1-2
size: -
V: TRBV5-1
D: -

CDR3: CAISGTGYGYTF
DNA: TGTGCCATCAGTGGGACAGGCTATGGCTACACCTTC
J: TRBJ1-2
size: -
V: TRBV10-3
D: TRBD1

CDR3: CASSVFAGGGGNTGELFF
DNA: TGTGCCAGCAGCGTGTTTGCAGGCGGGGGGGGAAACACCGGGGAGCTGTTTTTT
J: TRBJ2-2
size: -
V: TRBV7-2
D: TRBD2

CDR3: CASSLHGELFF
DNA: TGTGCCAGCAGCCTACACGGGGAGCTGTTTTTT
J: TRBJ2-2
size: -
V: TRBV11-2
D: -

CDR3: CASSFQVSRGEPLHF
DNA: TGCGCCAGCAGCTTCCAAGTTAGCAGGGGGGAACCCCTCCACTTT
J: TRBJ1-6
size: -
V: TRBV5-1
D: TRBD1

CDR3: CASRTDLTDTQYF
DNA: TGTGCCAGCAGGACAGATTTGACAGATACGCAGTATTTT
J: TRBJ2-3
size: once
V: TRBV12-3/TRBV12-4
D: -

CDR3: CASSLIRDQETQYF
DNA: TGTGCCAGCAGCTTAATCAGGGACCAAGAGACCCAGTACTTC
J: TRBJ2-5
size: -
V: TRBV7-9
D: -

CDR3: CASSFLAGGPYTQYF
DNA: TGTGCCAGCAGCTTTCTAGCGGGGGGGCCATATACGCAGTATTTT
J: TRBJ2-3
size: -
V: TRBV5-6
D: TRBD2

CDR3: CASSVAGVLTDTQYF
DNA: TGTGCCAGCAGCGTAGCGGGGGTGCTCACAGATACGCAGTATTTT
J: TRBJ2-3
size: once
V: TRBV9
D: -

CDR3: CATSRDRESYEQYF
DNA: TGTGCCACCAGCAGAGACAGGGAATCCTACGAGCAGTACTTC
J: TRBJ2-7
size: -
V: TRBV15
D: -

CDR3: CASSGLAGGKSYNEQFF
DNA: TGTGCCAGCAGTGGACTAGCGGGGGGGAAATCCTACAATGAGCAGTTCTTC
J: TRBJ2-1
size: once
V: TRBV2
D: TRBD2

CDR3: CASSSNGYTF
DNA: TGTGCCAGCAGTTCGAATGGCTACACCTTC
J: TRBJ1-2
size: once
V: TRBV6-5
D: -

CDR3: CATSRDPSGNEQFF
DNA: TGTGCCACCAGCAGAGACCCTAGCGGAAATGAGCAGTTCTTC
J: TRBJ2-1
size: -
V: TRBV15
D: TRBD2

CDR3: CASSLGRGLGQPQHF
DNA: TGTGCCAGCAGCTTGGGCAGGGGGCTGGGACAGCCCCAGCATTTT
J: TRBJ1-5
size: -
V: TRBV5-4
D: TRBD1

CDR3: CASSYQQSHYGYTF
DNA: TGTGCCAGCAGTTACCAGCAATCCCACTATGGCTACACCTTC
J: TRBJ1-2
size: -
V: TRBV27
D: -